This T cell receptor (beta chain) was sequenced during a study of blood T cells in healthy people across ages. Whole-study results and caveats: Age brought a roughly linear fall in TCR beta diversity measured per million T cells.

This clonotype occurred a few times. The antigen remains undetermined. This CDR3 region has 15 residues. Germline V gene sequence: CDR1 DFQATT, CDR2 SNEGSKA (reference sequence). V trimming: 5 bases; J trimming: 0 bases; junction bases outside the gene matches: 9. The authors ran a second PCR of 7 to 11 cycles using a sample-barcoded 5' primer and a J-beta primer mix. TCRdb redid the calling of the 5' RACE reads with MiXCR, one entry per CDR3 protein. The sample has fewer than 700,000 distinct CDR3 sequences; around 48% are singletons. The TCR originated in a man older than 75 in good health. Source material: blood. The genes are TRBV20-1 and TRBJ2-7; 8 bases match TRBD2. The CDR3 DNA reads TGCAGTGCTGGGAGACTAGCGCATCCCTCCTACGAGCAGTACTTC. Protein sequence: CSAGRLAHPSYEQYF.